The present T cell receptor (beta chain) was sequenced within a study of T cells in Graves' hyperthyroidism and ophthalmopathy. TCR beta CDR3 regions were amplified from RNA. The TCR CDR3 first-round RT-PCR relied on the HTBI primer set. From the multiplex PCR reads, TCRdb called clonotypes with MiXCR, one entry per CDR3 protein. The sample shows some 580,000 distinct CDR3 sequences, about 16% of them seen only once. This clonotype was observed many times. Pregnant or lactating patients were excluded, as were those with uncontrolled infection or other autoimmune disease. Clinicians diagnosed patients from clinical symptoms, serum thyroxine and TRAb, thyroid ultrasound and orbital computed tomography. Per the germline V gene, CDR1 is KGHSH and CDR2 is LQKENI. This CDR3 has 14 residues. Trimming cost V 3 bases and J 2 bases; bases outside gene matches: 2.

The sample was blood. V gene TRBV18 combines with J gene TRBJ2-3; 7 bases are a match to TRBD1. This receptor was identified in a middle-aged woman with Graves' ophthalmopathy. The CDR3 protein is CASSPGQNTDTQYF. The CDR3 bases are TGTGCCAGCTCACCGGGACAGAACACAGATACGCAGTATTTT. Full variable domain (remainder filled in from reference TRBV18 and TRBJ2-3): NAGVMQNPRHLVRRRGQEARLRCSPMKGHSHVYWYRQLPEEGLKFMVYLQKENIIDESGMPKERFSAEFPKEGPSILRIQQVVRGDSAAYFCASSPGQNTDTQYFGPGTRLTVL.